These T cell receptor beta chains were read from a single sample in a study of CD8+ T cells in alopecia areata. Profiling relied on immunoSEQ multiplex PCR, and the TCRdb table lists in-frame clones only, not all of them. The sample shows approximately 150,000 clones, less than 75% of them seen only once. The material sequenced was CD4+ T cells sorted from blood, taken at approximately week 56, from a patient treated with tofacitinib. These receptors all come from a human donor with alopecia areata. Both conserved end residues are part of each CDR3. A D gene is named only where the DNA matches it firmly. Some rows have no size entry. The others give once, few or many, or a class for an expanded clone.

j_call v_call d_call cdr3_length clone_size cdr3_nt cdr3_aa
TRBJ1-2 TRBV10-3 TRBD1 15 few TGTGCCATCAGTGCGTCGGGACAGACTAACTATGGCTACACCTTC CAISASGQTNYGYTF
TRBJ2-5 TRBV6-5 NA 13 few TGTGCCAGCAGTTATCGTCAGGAAGAGACCCAGTACTTC CASSYRQEETQYF
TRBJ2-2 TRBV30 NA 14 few TGTGCCTGGAGTGTAACTGCGGGGTCCGGGGAGCTGTTTTTT CAWSVTAGSGELFF
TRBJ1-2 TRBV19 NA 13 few TGTGCCAGTAGTATCGCCGGGAATGGTGGCTACACCTTC CASSIAGNGGYTF
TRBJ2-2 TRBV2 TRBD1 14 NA TGTGCCAGCAGCTCCCGGCAGGGGGCCGGGGAGCTGTTTTTT CASSSRQGAGELFF
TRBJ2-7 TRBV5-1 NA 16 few TGCGCCAGCAGCTTGGAAACAGGCAAATACTCCTACGAGCAGTACTTC CASSLETGKYSYEQYF
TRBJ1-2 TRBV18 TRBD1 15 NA TGTGCCAGCTCACCATTGATGGACAGGGACGATGGCTACACCTTC CASSPLMDRDDGYTF
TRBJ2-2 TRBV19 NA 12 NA TGTGCCAGTAGCAGGGACGCCGGGGAGCTGTTTTTT CASSRDAGELFF
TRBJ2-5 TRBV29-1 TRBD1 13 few TGCAGCGTTGCGCAGGGGGCGAGAGAGACCCAGTACTTC CSVAQGARETQYF
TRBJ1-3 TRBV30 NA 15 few TGTGCCTGGAGTTACCCGGGACCGTCAGGATACACCATATATTTT CAWSYPGPSGYTIYF
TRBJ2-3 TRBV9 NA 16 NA TGTGCCAGCACCCACCCATGGGGGACTGCTGCAGATACGCAGTATTTT CASTHPWGTAADTQYF
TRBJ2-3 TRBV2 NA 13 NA TGTGCCAGCAGTGACGGGGCGGCAGATACGCAGTATTTT CASSDGAADTQYF
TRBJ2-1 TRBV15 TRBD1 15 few TGTGCCACCAGAGAAGGACCCCGGGACAGCAATGAGCAGTTCTTC CATREGPRDSNEQFF
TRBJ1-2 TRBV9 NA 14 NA TGTGCCAGCAGCCAATCCGGGACAAATGAGGGCTACACCTTC CASSQSGTNEGYTF
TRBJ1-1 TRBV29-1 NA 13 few TGCAGCGTCCCTGCGGGGGTGAACACTGAAGCTTTCTTT CSVPAGVNTEAFF
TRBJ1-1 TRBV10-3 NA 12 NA TGTGCCACGAGGGGGGAGGAAACTGAAGCTTTCTTT CATRGEETEAFF
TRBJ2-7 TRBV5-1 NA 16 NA TGCGCCAGCCGTTTTTCCCGGGACATAAGCTCCTACGAGCAGTACTTC CASRFSRDISSYEQYF
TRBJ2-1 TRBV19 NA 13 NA TGTGCCAGTACAGGGAACCCCTACAATGAGCAGTTCTTC CASTGNPYNEQFF
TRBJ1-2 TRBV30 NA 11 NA TGTGCCTGGAGTCCAGGGTTAATCCACACCTTC CAWSPGLIHTF
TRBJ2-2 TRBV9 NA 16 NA TGTGCCAGCAGCGTTAGAGGGACCGCGAACACCGGGGAGCTGTTTTTT CASSVRGTANTGELFF
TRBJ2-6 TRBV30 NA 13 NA TGTGCCTTAGACCCTACCGGGGCCAACGTCCTGACTTTC CALDPTGANVLTF
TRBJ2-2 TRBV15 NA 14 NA TGTGCCACCAGCAGAGAAGTTTCCACCGGGGAGCTGTTTTTT CATSREVSTGELFF
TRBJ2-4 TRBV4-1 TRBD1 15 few TGCGCCAGCAGCCAACCCCGGGACAGGGGTAACATTCAGTACTTC CASSQPRDRGNIQYF
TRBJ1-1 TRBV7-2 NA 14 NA TGTGCCAGCAGCTTAGTATGGACGAACACTGAAGCTTTCTTT CASSLVWTNTEAFF
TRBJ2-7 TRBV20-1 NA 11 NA TGCAGTGCTAGAGGCAGGTACGAGCAGTACTTC CSARGRYEQYF
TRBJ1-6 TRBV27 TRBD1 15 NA TGTGCCAGTCAGGGGGCGCCGATATATAATTCACCCCTCCACTTT CASQGAPIYNSPLHF
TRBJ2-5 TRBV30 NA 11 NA TGTGCCTGGAGTGTGCAAGAGACCCAGTACTTC CAWSVQETQYF
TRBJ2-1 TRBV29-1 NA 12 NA TGCAGCGTTGTTGGCAGAAACAATGAGCAGTTCTTC CSVVGRNNEQFF
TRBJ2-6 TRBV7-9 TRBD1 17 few TGTGCCAGCAGCTTTCGGACAGGGGATTCCGGGGCCAACGTCCTGACTTTC CASSFRTGDSGANVLTF
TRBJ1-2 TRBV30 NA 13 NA TGTGCCTGGAGTGTAGGGCAGGGTTATGGCTACACCTTC CAWSVGQGYGYTF
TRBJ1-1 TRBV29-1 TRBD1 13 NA TGCAGCGTTGGGGAGGGGGCGCGCACTGAAGCTTTCTTT CSVGEGARTEAFF
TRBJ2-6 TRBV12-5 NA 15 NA TGTGCTAGTGGTTTGACACTCTCTGGGGCCAACGTCCTGACTTTC CASGLTLSGANVLTF
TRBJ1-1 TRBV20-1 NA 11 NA TGCAGTGCTAGGGGGGACACTGAAGCTTTCTTT CSARGDTEAFF
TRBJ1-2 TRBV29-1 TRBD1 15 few TGCAGCGTTGGACTCCTGCCGGGGCAGGGGGCCGGCTACACCTTC CSVGLLPGQGAGYTF
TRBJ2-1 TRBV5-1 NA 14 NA TGCGCCAGCAGCCCAGGACAGACGGGCAATGAGCAGTTCTTC CASSPGQTGNEQFF
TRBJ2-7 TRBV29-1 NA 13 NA TGCAGCGTACAATACAGGGTGGGCTACGAGCAGTACTTC CSVQYRVGYEQYF
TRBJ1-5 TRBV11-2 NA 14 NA TGTGCCAGCAGTCCCGACGTCAACAATCAGCCCCAGCATTTT CASSPDVNNQPQHF
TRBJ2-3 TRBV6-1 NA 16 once TGTGCCAGCAGTGAACCGTCGGGGGGCCTAACAGATACGCAGTATTTT CASSEPSGGLTDTQYF
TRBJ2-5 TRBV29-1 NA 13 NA TGCAGCGTTCAGGCCCCCCCGGGGGAGACCCAGTACTTC CSVQAPPGETQYF
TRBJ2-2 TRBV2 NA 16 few TGTGCCAGCAGTGAAAGCCCCGGGCGGGCAACCGGGGAGCTGTTTTTT CASSESPGRATGELFF
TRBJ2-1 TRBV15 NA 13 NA TGTGCCACCAGCATCGACAGGGCGGGAGAGCAGTTCTTC CATSIDRAGEQFF
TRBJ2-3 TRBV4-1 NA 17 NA TGCGCCAGCAGCCAACCTCTTGGGCGACTAGACACAGATACGCAGTATTTT CASSQPLGRLDTDTQYF
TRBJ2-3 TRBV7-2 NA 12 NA TGTGCCAGCAGCTTTATTGTGTTTGCGCAGTATTTT CASSFIVFAQYF
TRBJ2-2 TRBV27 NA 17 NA TGTGCCAGCAGTTTATCGCCGGGACGTGCGAACACCGGGGAGCTGTTTTTT CASSLSPGRANTGELFF
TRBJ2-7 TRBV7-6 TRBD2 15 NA TGTGCCAGCAGCCTAGGGACTAGCGGCGGGGACGAGCAGTACTTC CASSLGTSGGDEQYF
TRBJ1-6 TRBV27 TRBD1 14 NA TGTGCCAGCAGTTTCCGACAGGGGAATTCACCCCTCCACTTT CASSFRQGNSPLHF
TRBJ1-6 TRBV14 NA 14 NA TGTGCCAGCAGCCAAGTAGGTAGCCCTTCGGCCCTCCACTTT CASSQVGSPSALHF
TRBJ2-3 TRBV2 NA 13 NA TGTGCCAGCAGTGAGGATCGCACAGATACGCAGTATTTT CASSEDRTDTQYF
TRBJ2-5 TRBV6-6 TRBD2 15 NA TGTGCCAGCAGTACGGGACTAGCGGGGGTAGAGACCCAGTACTTC CASSTGLAGVETQYF
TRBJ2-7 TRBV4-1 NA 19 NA TGCGCCAGCAGCCAAGATGCCCACGGTATCTGGACAGAAACCTACGAGCAGTACTTC CASSQDAHGIWTETYEQYF
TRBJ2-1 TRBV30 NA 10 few TGTGCCTGCTTTGGTTGTGAGCAGTTCTTC CACFGCEQFF
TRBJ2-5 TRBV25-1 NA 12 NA TGTGCCAGCGGGGGGACAGAAGAGACCCAGTACTTC CASGGTEETQYF
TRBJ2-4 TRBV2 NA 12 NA TGTGCCAGCAGCCCTGACATAAACATTCAGTACTTC CASSPDINIQYF
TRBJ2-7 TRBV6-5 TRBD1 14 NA TGTGCCAGCAGTTACAGACAGGGTTCCGACGAGCAGTACTTC CASSYRQGSDEQYF
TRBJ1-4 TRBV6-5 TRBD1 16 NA TGTGCCAGCAGTTCCACAGGGGGCACAACTAATGAAAAACTGTTTTTT CASSSTGGTTNEKLFF
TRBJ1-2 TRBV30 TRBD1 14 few TGTGCCTGGCAGGACAGGGGGCGCAGATATGGCTACACCTTC CAWQDRGRRYGYTF
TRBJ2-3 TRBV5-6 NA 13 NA TGTGCCAGCAGCTTCGGGGGAACAGATACGCAGTATTTT CASSFGGTDTQYF
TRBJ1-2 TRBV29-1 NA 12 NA TGCAGCGCGTACGATCGGGGCTATGGCTACACCTTC CSAYDRGYGYTF